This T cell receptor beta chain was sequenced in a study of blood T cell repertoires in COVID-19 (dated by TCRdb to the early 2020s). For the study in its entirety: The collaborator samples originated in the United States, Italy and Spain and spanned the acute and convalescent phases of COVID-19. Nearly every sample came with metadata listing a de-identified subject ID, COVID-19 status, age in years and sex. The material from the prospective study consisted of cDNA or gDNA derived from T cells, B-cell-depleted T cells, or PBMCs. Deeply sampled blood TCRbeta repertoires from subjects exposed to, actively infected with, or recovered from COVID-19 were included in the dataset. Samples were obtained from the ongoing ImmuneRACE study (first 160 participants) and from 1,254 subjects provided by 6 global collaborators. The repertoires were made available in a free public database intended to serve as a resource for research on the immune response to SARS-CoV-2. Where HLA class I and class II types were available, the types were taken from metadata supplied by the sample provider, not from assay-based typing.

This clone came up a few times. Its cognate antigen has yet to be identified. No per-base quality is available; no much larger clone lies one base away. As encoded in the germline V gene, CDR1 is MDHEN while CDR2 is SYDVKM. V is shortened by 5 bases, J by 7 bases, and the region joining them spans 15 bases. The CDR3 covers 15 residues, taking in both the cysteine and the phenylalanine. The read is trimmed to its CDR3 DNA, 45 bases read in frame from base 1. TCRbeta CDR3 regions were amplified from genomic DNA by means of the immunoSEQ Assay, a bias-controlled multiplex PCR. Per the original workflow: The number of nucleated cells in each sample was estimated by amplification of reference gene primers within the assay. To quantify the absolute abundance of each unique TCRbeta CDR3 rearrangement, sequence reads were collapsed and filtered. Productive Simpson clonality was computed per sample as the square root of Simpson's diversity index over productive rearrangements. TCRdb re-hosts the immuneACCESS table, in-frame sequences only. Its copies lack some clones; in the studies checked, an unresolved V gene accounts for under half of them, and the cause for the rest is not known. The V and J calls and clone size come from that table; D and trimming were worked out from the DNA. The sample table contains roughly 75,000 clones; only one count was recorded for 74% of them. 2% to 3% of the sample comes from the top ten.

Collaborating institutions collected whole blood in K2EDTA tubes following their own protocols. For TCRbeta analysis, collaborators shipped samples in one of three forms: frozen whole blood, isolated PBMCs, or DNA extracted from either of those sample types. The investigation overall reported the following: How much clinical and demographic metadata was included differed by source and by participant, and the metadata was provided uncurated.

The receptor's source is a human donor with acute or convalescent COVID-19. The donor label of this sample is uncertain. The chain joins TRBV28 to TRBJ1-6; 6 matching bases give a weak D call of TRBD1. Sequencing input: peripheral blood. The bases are TGTGCCAGCAGTCCGTTACAGGGTCCCAATTCACCCCTCCACTTT. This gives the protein CASSPLQGPNSPLHF.